The rows below give T cell receptor beta chains drawn from one sample of a study of cytomegalovirus exposure and HLA in healthy donors. TCRdb keeps only in-frame clones here, not all; method: immunoSEQ multiplex PCR. This repertoire shows 110,000 to 150,000 clones, about four fifths found once; its top ten account for around 2.5%. Input material: PBMCs. All receptors come from a young woman in good health and CMV-seropositive. Each CDR3 is given with its conserved first and last residue. The D gene is left open where the match is weak. Clone size is not always given. Where it is, it says once, few, many or a class for expanded clones.

V: TRBV7-9
size: -
D: TRBD2
J: TRBJ2-1
CDR3: CASSFTSDNEQFF
DNA: TGTGCCAGCAGCTTTACTAGCGACAATGAGCAGTTCTTC

V: TRBV7-2
size: -
D: -
J: TRBJ2-7
CDR3: CASSLAGLVHEQYF
DNA: TGTGCCAGCAGCCTCGCGGGGCTGGTCCACGAGCAGTACTTC

V: TRBV5-3
size: -
D: TRBD1
J: TRBJ1-5
CDR3: CARSIDRVPPLYNQPQHF
DNA: TGTGCCAGAAGCATTGACAGGGTTCCACCTTTATATAATCAGCCCCAGCATTTT

V: TRBV4-1
size: -
D: -
J: TRBJ1-5
CDR3: CASSPPGAGQPQHF
DNA: TGCGCCAGCAGCCCCCCCGGGGCGGGACAGCCCCAGCATTTT

V: TRBV30
size: once
D: -
J: TRBJ2-3
CDR3: CAWTAQNTQYF
DNA: TGTGCCTGGACCGCACAAAATACGCAGTATTTT

V: TRBV5-6
size: -
D: TRBD2
J: TRBJ2-7
CDR3: CASSTTSGGPYEQYF
DNA: TGTGCCAGCAGCACAACTAGCGGGGGGCCCTACGAGCAGTACTTC

V: TRBV11-2
size: -
D: TRBD2
J: TRBJ2-3
CDR3: CASSLVAGGSTDTQYF
DNA: TGTGCCAGCAGCTTAGTAGCGGGGGGATCCACAGATACGCAGTATTTT

V: TRBV6-5
size: -
D: -
J: TRBJ1-2
CDR3: CASSYGGTRANYGYTF
DNA: TGTGCCAGCAGTTACGGGGGGACCCGGGCTAACTATGGCTACACCTTC

V: TRBV4-1
size: -
D: -
J: TRBJ2-7
CDR3: CASSQEFTASEQYF
DNA: TGCGCCAGCAGTCAAGAATTCACAGCAAGCGAGCAGTACTTC

V: TRBV6-4
size: -
D: -
J: TRBJ2-3
CDR3: CASSDAGGATDTQYF
DNA: TGTGCCAGCAGTGACGCCGGCGGGGCCACAGATACGCAGTATTTT

V: TRBV11-3
size: once
D: TRBD2
J: TRBJ2-2
CDR3: CASKLSGTRSNTGELFF
DNA: TGTGCCAGCAAACTCTCCGGGACTAGGTCGAACACCGGGGAGCTGTTTTTT

V: TRBV5-1
size: -
D: -
J: TRBJ2-7
CDR3: CASRSGTLYGAEQYF
DNA: TGCGCCAGCAGGTCCGGGACACTCTACGGGGCCGAGCAGTACTTC

V: TRBV27
size: -
D: -
J: TRBJ2-7
CDR3: CASSPHSYEQYF
DNA: TGTGCCAGCAGTCCACACTCCTACGAGCAGTACTTC

V: TRBV18
size: -
D: TRBD1
J: TRBJ1-3
CDR3: CASSPRQGVGDTIYF
DNA: TGTGCCAGCTCACCTCGACAGGGTGTAGGAGACACCATATATTTT

V: TRBV10-1
size: -
D: -
J: TRBJ2-3
CDR3: CASSLAVTDTQYF
DNA: TGCGCCAGCAGTTTAGCGGTCACAGATACGCAGTATTTT

V: TRBV5-4
size: -
D: -
J: TRBJ1-2
CDR3: CASSSTVPNYGYTF
DNA: TGTGCCAGCAGCTCAACAGTCCCTAACTATGGCTACACCTTC

V: TRBV7-2
size: -
D: TRBD2
J: TRBJ2-7
CDR3: CASSSIEGLAGAIPYEQYF
DNA: TGTGCCAGCAGCTCAATTGAAGGACTAGCGGGGGCCATTCCCTACGAGCAGTACTTC

V: TRBV25-1
size: -
D: -
J: TRBJ2-7
CDR3: CASSERAEQYF
DNA: TGTGCCAGCAGTGAGAGGGCCGAGCAGTACTTC

V: TRBV7-2
size: -
D: -
J: TRBJ2-7
CDR3: CASSQTGDSYEQYF
DNA: TGTGCCAGCAGCCAGACAGGAGACTCCTACGAGCAGTACTTC

V: TRBV6-5
size: -
D: -
J: TRBJ1-2
CDR3: CASSYRGDGGGYTF
DNA: TGTGCCAGCAGTTACCGGGGGGATGGGGGTGGCTACACCTTC

V: TRBV6-4
size: -
D: -
J: TRBJ2-3
CDR3: CASSRTASTDTQYF
DNA: TGTGCCAGCAGTCGGACAGCTAGCACAGATACGCAGTATTTT

V: TRBV5-6
size: -
D: -
J: TRBJ1-5
CDR3: CASSLEGLGQPQHF
DNA: TGTGCCAGCAGCTTGGAAGGACTCGGGCAGCCCCAGCATTTT

V: TRBV7-9
size: -
D: -
J: TRBJ1-3
CDR3: CASSPGGISGNTIYF
DNA: TGTGCCAGCAGCCCGGGGGGGATCTCTGGAAACACCATATATTTT

V: TRBV30
size: -
D: -
J: TRBJ1-5
CDR3: CAWSGGDNQPQHF
DNA: TGTGCCTGGAGTGGGGGGGATAATCAGCCCCAGCATTTT

V: TRBV18
size: -
D: -
J: TRBJ1-1
CDR3: CASSPGQPNTEAFF
DNA: TGTGCCAGCTCACCAGGACAGCCGAACACTGAAGCTTTCTTT

V: TRBV9
size: -
D: TRBD1
J: TRBJ1-1
CDR3: CASSGTTGYDTEAFF
DNA: TGTGCCAGCAGCGGTACGACAGGGTATGACACTGAAGCTTTCTTT

V: TRBV5-4
size: -
D: TRBD1
J: TRBJ2-4
CDR3: CASSLEGQGRNIQYF
DNA: TGTGCCAGCAGCTTGGAGGGACAGGGGCGTAACATTCAGTACTTC

V: TRBV14
size: -
D: TRBD1
J: TRBJ2-2
CDR3: CASSQASRGLTGELFF
DNA: TGTGCCAGCAGCCAAGCCTCCAGGGGGCTCACCGGGGAGCTGTTTTTT

V: TRBV10-2
size: few
D: -
J: TRBJ1-6
CDR3: CASSAQGFDSPLHF
DNA: TGCGCCAGCAGTGCACAGGGTTTTGATTCACCCCTCCACTTT

V: TRBV5-5
size: -
D: TRBD1
J: TRBJ1-1
CDR3: CASSPLTGVNTEAFF
DNA: TGTGCCAGCAGCCCCCTGACAGGGGTGAACACTGAAGCTTTCTTT

V: TRBV7-9
size: once
D: -
J: TRBJ2-7
CDR3: CASSLWSGGHYEQYF
DNA: TGTGCCAGCAGCTTATGGTCCGGGGGGCACTACGAGCAGTACTTC

V: TRBV19
size: -
D: -
J: TRBJ1-1
CDR3: CASSIRQGSTEAFF
DNA: TGTGCCAGTAGTATCCGCCAGGGGAGCACTGAAGCTTTCTTT

V: TRBV7-9
size: -
D: -
J: TRBJ2-7
CDR3: CASTLDLTDTGEQYF
DNA: TGTGCCAGCACCCTTGACCTGACAGACACCGGAGAGCAGTACTTC

V: TRBV30
size: -
D: -
J: TRBJ1-1
CDR3: CAWSYLDRTEAFF
DNA: TGTGCCTGGAGTTACCTAGACAGAACTGAAGCTTTCTTT

V: TRBV9
size: -
D: TRBD2
J: TRBJ2-5
CDR3: CASSPRGSGGMQETQYF
DNA: TGTGCCAGCAGCCCCAGAGGAAGCGGGGGGATGCAAGAGACCCAGTACTTC

V: TRBV6-5
size: -
D: TRBD1
J: TRBJ2-1
CDR3: CASSTLGTDEQFF
DNA: TGTGCCAGCAGTACCCTTGGGACAGATGAGCAGTTCTTC

V: TRBV11-2
size: -
D: -
J: TRBJ1-1
CDR3: CASSLARSKAFF
DNA: TGTGCCAGCAGCTTAGCCAGGTCAAAGGCTTTCTTT

V: TRBV25-1
size: few
D: -
J: TRBJ2-1
CDR3: CASSEFGELREQFF
DNA: TGTGCCAGCAGTGAATTTGGAGAGCTTAGGGAGCAGTTCTTC

V: TRBV6-1
size: -
D: -
J: TRBJ1-6
CDR3: CASRAREGISPLHF
DNA: TGTGCCAGCAGGGCCAGGGAAGGGATTTCACCCCTCCACTTT

V: TRBV30
size: -
D: TRBD1
J: TRBJ1-5
CDR3: CAWSEGQGANQPQHF
DNA: TGTGCCTGGAGTGAGGGACAGGGGGCTAATCAGCCCCAGCATTTT

V: TRBV14
size: -
D: -
J: TRBJ2-2
CDR3: CASSLVITGELFF
DNA: TGTGCCAGCAGCCTAGTTATCACCGGGGAGCTGTTTTTT

V: TRBV7-2
size: -
D: TRBD2
J: TRBJ2-1
CDR3: CASSPNGGGFAGEQFF
DNA: TGTGCCAGCAGCCCGAACGGGGGAGGGTTCGCCGGTGAGCAGTTCTTC

V: TRBV7-9
size: -
D: -
J: TRBJ1-2
CDR3: CSSSSPYGYTF
DNA: TGTTCCAGCAGCTCTCCCTATGGCTACACCTTC

V: TRBV2
size: -
D: -
J: TRBJ2-7
CDR3: CASAPDSRSYEQYF
DNA: TGTGCCAGCGCCCCTGACTCGCGCTCCTACGAGCAGTACTTC

V: TRBV6-5
size: -
D: TRBD1
J: TRBJ2-1
CDR3: CASSLPGQGLGEQFF
DNA: TGTGCCAGCAGTTTACCGGGACAGGGTTTAGGTGAGCAGTTCTTC

V: TRBV29-1
size: -
D: -
J: TRBJ2-7
CDR3: CSAYQGAYEQYF
DNA: TGCAGCGCCTATCAGGGCGCCTACGAGCAGTACTTC

V: TRBV5-1
size: -
D: TRBD1
J: TRBJ2-1
CDR3: CASSSGQGTTFF
DNA: TGCGCCAGCAGCTCGGGACAGGGGACAACATTCTTC

V: TRBV11-3
size: once
D: -
J: TRBJ2-1
CDR3: CASSQGFEQFF
DNA: TGTGCCAGCAGCCAGGGATTTGAGCAGTTCTTC

V: TRBV30
size: -
D: -
J: TRBJ1-1
CDR3: CAWSLSWQNTEAFF
DNA: TGTGCCTGGAGTTTGTCGTGGCAGAACACTGAAGCTTTCTTT

V: TRBV11-3
size: -
D: -
J: TRBJ2-2
CDR3: CASSSRHHPTGELFF
DNA: TGTGCCAGCAGCTCGAGACACCACCCGACCGGGGAGCTGTTTTTT

V: TRBV6-1
size: -
D: TRBD1
J: TRBJ1-2
CDR3: CASSERDRAPFGYTF
DNA: TGTGCCAGCAGTGAACGGGACAGGGCCCCCTTCGGCTACACCTTC

V: TRBV2
size: -
D: TRBD1
J: TRBJ2-7
CDR3: CASRAGQGKPYEQYF
DNA: TGTGCCAGCAGAGCTGGACAGGGGAAACCCTACGAGCAGTACTTC

V: TRBV10-2
size: -
D: -
J: TRBJ2-3
CDR3: CASRDTAGTDTQYF
DNA: TGCGCCAGTAGGGACACCGCTGGGACAGATACGCAGTATTTT

V: TRBV7-9
size: -
D: -
J: TRBJ2-3
CDR3: CSSNTITDTQYF
DNA: TGTTCCAGCAACACAATTACAGATACGCAGTATTTT

V: TRBV28
size: -
D: TRBD1
J: TRBJ1-1
CDR3: CASSLTGGATEAFF
DNA: TGTGCCAGCAGTTTAACAGGGGGCGCAACTGAAGCTTTCTTT